These 27 T cell receptor beta chains were sequenced from one sample in a study of shared clonotypes between healthy human individuals. Generated by immunoSEQ multiplex PCR, the TCRdb table keeps only in-frame clones and is missing some. The sample yields 2 million to 2.5 million clones, approximately 93% seen once. The sequencing sample was made of naive CD4+ T cells from PBMCs. The subset: CD45RA+ positively selected. The receptors originated from a man aged 18 to 35 in good health. Some clones in this sample may be carry-over from other donors' samples.

On this clone: Distinct nucleotide sequences in the sample also encode this CDR3. The chain recombines TRBV30 with TRBJ2-3; D is uncertain. V was pared by 1 base and J by 5 bases, with 4 bases between. Germline V gene data show CDR1 as GTSNPN and CDR2 as SVGIG (reference sequence). The CDR3 has 11 amino acids. The CDR3 DNA sequence: TGTGCCTGGAGTGCGGAAGATACGCAGTATTTT. It encodes CAWSAEDTQYF.

This chain joins TRBV9 and TRBJ2-3; no reliable D call. CDR1 is SGDLS, CDR2 YYNGEE, per germline. Trimming removed 4 bases from V and 5 bases from J, with 11 bases in between. CDR3 size: 13 residues. The CDR3 region is CASSHGWGDTQYF. CDR3 coding DNA: TGTGCCAGCAGCCACGGATGGGGAGATACGCAGTATTTT.

This clone appeared a single time. The chain combines TRBV27 with TRBJ2-7, with 7 nucleotides matching TRBD2. Germline loops: CDR1 MNHEY, CDR2 SMNVEV (reference sequence). The V gene end was trimmed by 5 bases and the J gene end by 1 base; junction bases not matched to a gene: 17. This CDR3 comprises 18 residues. The CDR3: CASSPRHWGPGGSYEQYF. CDR3 bases: TGTGCCAGCAGTCCCAGGCATTGGGGCCCGGGGGGTTCCTACGAGCAGTACTTC.

Regarding this clone: Other DNA sequences from this sample encode an identical CDR3 as well. V and J are TRBV18 and TRBJ1-2; D might be TRBD1 (6 bases). Trimming took 2 bases from V and 8 from J, leaving 9 bases between them. The CDR3 is 12 residues long. Per the germline V gene, CDR1 is KGHSH and CDR2 is LQKENI. CDR3 nucleotide sequence: TGTGCCAGCTCACCAGGGGGCGACGGCTACACCTTC. Translation: CASSPGGDGYTF. Supplemented by reference TRBV18 and TRBJ1-2, the full variable domain reads NAGVMQNPRHLVRRRGQEARLRCSPMKGHSHVYWYRQLPEEGLKFMVYLQKENIIDESGMPKERFSAEFPKEGPSILRIQQVVRGDSAAYFCASSPGGDGYTFGSGTRLTVV.

The chain recombines TRBV30 with TRBJ2-1; D tentatively reads TRBD1 or TRBD2 (6 bases each). Germline V CDR1 and CDR2: GTSNPN, SVGIG (reference sequence). The CDR3 covers 11 residues. V was pared by 8 bases and J by 10 bases, with 15 bases between. In DNA, the CDR3 is TGTGCCCTCGGGGGACATTTCGAGCAGTTCTTC. Translated: CALGGHFEQFF. The whole variable domain, remainder taken from reference TRBV30 and TRBJ2-1, is SQTIHQWPATLVQPVGSPLSLECTVEGTSNPNLYWYRQAAGRGLQLLFYSVGIGQISSEVPQNLSASRPQDRQFILSSKKLLLSDSGFYLCALGGHFEQFFGPGTRLTVL.

The genes are TRBV29-1 and TRBJ2-7; D is possibly TRBD1 (5 bases). CDR1 is SQVTM and CDR2 is ANQGSEA in the germline V gene. The CDR3 length is 13 residues. Trimming took off 4 bases at V and 0 bases at J, with 10 bases between the two ends. This CDR3 reads CSVVWTHSYEQYF. The CDR3 coding sequence is TGCAGCGTTGTTTGGACACACTCCTACGAGCAGTACTTC.

V usage is TRBV6-5 and J usage is TRBJ2-3; the D gene is possibly TRBD2 (5 bases). This CDR3 spans 16 amino acids. Trimming shortened V by 0 bases and J by 5 bases, and 15 bases separated the two germline ends. Germline-derived CDR1 and CDR2 are MNHEY and SVGAGI. CDR3 coding DNA: TGTGCCAGCAGTTACTCGAGGGCGGGCTCGGGAGATACGCAGTATTTT. Translation: CASSYSRAGSGDTQYF.

The CDR3 sequence is CASSFLAGRAGELFF. In nucleotides, the CDR3 is TGCGCCAGCAGCTTCCTAGCGGGAAGGGCCGGGGAGCTGTTTTTT. V usage is TRBV5-1 and J usage is TRBJ2-2, with 9 bases matching TRBD2. The CDR3 has 15 amino acids. The germline V gene encodes CDR1 SGHRS and CDR2 YFSETQ. V shed 2 bases, J shed 6 bases, and the junction held 5 bases outside the gene matches. Looking up the rest from reference TRBV5-1 and TRBJ2-2 gives the full variable domain: KAGVTQTPRYLIKTRGQQVTLSCSPISGHRSVSWYQQTPGQGLQFLFEYFSETQRNKGNFPGRFSGRQFSNSRSEMNVSTLELGDSALYLCASSFLAGRAGELFFGEGSRLTVL.

V and J are TRBV2 and TRBJ2-1, with D maybe TRBD2 (5 bases). Germline values: CDR1 SNHLY, CDR2 FYNNEI. V was shortened by 9 bases and J by 9 bases, with 9 bases between the two germline ends. This CDR3 is built from 10 residues. The CDR3 region is CASRGSEQFF. The CDR3 coding sequence is TGTGCCAGTCGGGGTAGTGAGCAGTTCTTC.

The chain links TRBV27 to TRBJ1-2; TRBD1 agrees at 8 bases. CDR1 and CDR2 from the germline V gene are MNHEY and SMNVEV (reference sequence). J was trimmed by 8 bases and V by 6 bases; bases with no gene match: 8. The length of the CDR3 is 13 residues. CDR3 nucleotide sequence: TGTGCCAGCAGCCCACAGGGGGTGCGGGGCTACACCTTC. Translated, it gives CASSPQGVRGYTF.

Here the CDR3 reads CASSRAQGLQETQYF. CDR3 coding DNA: TGTGCCAGCTCGCGCGCACAGGGATTACAAGAGACCCAGTACTTC. The rearrangement links TRBV18 to TRBJ2-5, with a weak D call TRBD1 (6 bases). Germline loops: CDR1 KGHSH, CDR2 LQKENI. The CDR3 contains 15 residues. With 6 bases removed from V and 2 bases from J, the gap between germline ends came to 16 bases.

J is TRBJ2-3 and V is TRBV2; 8 positions agree with TRBD2. CDR1 and CDR2 from the germline V gene are SNHLY and FYNNEI. This CDR3 has 16 amino acids. V trimming: 1 base; J trimming: 6 bases; junction bases outside the gene matches: 9. CDR3 bases: TGTGCCAGCAGTGAAGGGACTAGCTACGGGGAGGATACGCAGTATTTT. It codes for CASSEGTSYGEDTQYF.

The V and J genes are TRBV2 and TRBJ2-1; no clear D. CDR3 length: 11 residues. Germline V gene lookup returns CDR1 SNHLY and CDR2 FYNNEI. V was trimmed by 6 bases and J by 7 bases, leaving 7 bases between them. This CDR3 is CASRRQNEQFF. DNA of the CDR3: TGTGCCAGCAGAAGGCAGAATGAGCAGTTCTTC.

As for this clone: Within the sample, other DNA sequences also encode this same CDR3. The gene calls are TRBV19 and TRBJ2-3; a possible D gene is TRBD1 (5 bases). Germline CDR1 is LNHDA and CDR2 is SQIVND (reference sequence). The CDR3 length is 14 residues. V was pared by 3 bases and J by 0 bases, with 7 bases between. This CDR3 is CASSMTVSTDTQYF. The CDR3 DNA follows: TGTGCCAGTAGTATGACAGTTAGCACAGATACGCAGTATTTT.

This clone was observed a handful of times. The chain employs TRBV10-3 and TRBJ1-1; D gene ambiguous. Germline assignment: CDR1 ENHRY and CDR2 SYGVKD. The length of the CDR3 is 13 residues. Trimming removed 4 bases from V and 1 base from J, with 7 bases in between. CDR3 DNA sequence: TGTGCCATCAGTGTGATTGAGAACACTGAAGCTTTCTTT. This gives the protein CAISVIENTEAFF.

As regards this clone: In the same sample, other DNA sequences code for this CDR3. V usage is TRBV5-1 and J usage is TRBJ2-7; 9 bases match TRBD1. The junction had 5 bases not matched to a gene; V was cut back by 2 bases and J by 5 bases. Germline V gene lookup returns CDR1 SGHRS and CDR2 YFSETQ. The CDR3 loop spans 14 amino acids. The chain's CDR3 is CASSLNRGRDEQYF. The CDR3 DNA follows: TGCGCCAGCAGCTTAAACAGGGGGCGCGACGAGCAGTACTTC. The full variable domain, completed using reference TRBV5-1 and TRBJ2-7, is KAGVTQTPRYLIKTRGQQVTLSCSPISGHRSVSWYQQTPGQGLQFLFEYFSETQRNKGNFPGRFSGRQFSNSRSEMNVSTLELGDSALYLCASSLNRGRDEQYFGPGTRLTVT.

This clone was seen only once. This same CDR3 is encoded by further DNA sequences in the sample. The chain recombines TRBV9 with TRBJ2-3; D may correspond to TRBD1 or TRBD2 (5 bases each). V was clipped by 0 bases and J by 6 bases, with 8 bases between them. The CDR3 consists of 13 residues. Germline CDR1 is SGDLS and CDR2 is YYNGEE. The CDR3 sequence is CASSVAGTDTQYF. CDR3 nucleotide sequence: TGTGCCAGCAGCGTAGCCGGGACGGATACGCAGTATTTT.

Here the CDR3 DNA reads TGTGCCAGCAGCTCCGGCGGACTAGGAGGTGATACGCAGTATTTT. Protein product: CASSSGGLGGDTQYF. The chain links TRBV5-4 to TRBJ2-3, with 7 bases that match TRBD2. Germline V gene data show CDR1 as SGHNT and CDR2 as YYREEE (reference sequence). CDR3 length equals 15 residues. The J segment lost 6 bases and the V segment lost 3 bases, leaving 10 bases of the junction unmatched.

The rearrangement joins TRBV5-1 to TRBJ2-5; 9 nucleotides match TRBD1. The closer fit of TRBJ2-7 to the DNA end suggests the J call may be wrong. The germline V gene has CDR1 SGHRS and CDR2 YFSETQ. The CDR3 spans 14 residues. Here the CDR3 reads CASRTQGAAYEQYF. The CDR3 DNA follows: TGCGCCAGCAGGACACAGGGGGCAGCCTACGAGCAGTACTTC.

A single count supports this clone. The chain links TRBV25-1 to TRBJ2-1; perhaps TRBD2 as D (5 bases). The CDR3 sequence is 15 residues long. V dropped 3 bases and J dropped 4 bases, with 13 bases sitting between them. Germline-derived CDR1 and CDR2 are MGHDK and SYGVNS. CDR3 coding DNA: TGTGCCAGCAGTGATCCAACTAGACCTTACAATGAGCAGTTCTTC. It codes for CASSDPTRPYNEQFF.

This chain joins TRBV29-1 and TRBJ1-2, with D uncertain. Trimming cost V 4 bases and J 4 bases, with 10 bases left between them. CDR1 is SQVTM and CDR2 is ANQGSEA in the germline V gene. This CDR3 is built from 12 residues. The CDR3 DNA is TGCAGCGTTGCAGCCATCCGCTATGGCTACACCTTC. The encoded protein is CSVAAIRYGYTF.

The rearrangement joins TRBV7-8 to TRBJ1-5; 8 nucleotides agree with TRBD1. V lost 8 bases to trimming and J lost 5 bases; unmatched junction nucleotides: 5. Germline V gives CDR1 SGHVS, CDR2 FQNEAQ. The CDR3 is made up of 13 amino acids. CDR3 sequence reads: CASSGQVDQPQHF. DNA of the CDR3: TGTGCCAGCTCGGGACAGGTAGATCAGCCCCAGCATTTT.

With regard to this clone: This specimen includes other DNA sequences encoding the same CDR3. The chain couples TRBV14 to TRBJ2-1, with TRBD2 as a possible D gene (6 bases). The CDR3 has 15 residues. Trimming took off 1 base at V and 2 bases at J, with 9 bases between the two ends. Germline CDR1 SGHDN, CDR2 FVKESK. For the CDR3, the DNA is TGTGCCAGCAGCCAAGCTGGAGGGCCCTACAATGAGCAGTTCTTC. Translation gives CASSQAGGPYNEQFF.

V usage is TRBV7-9 and J usage is TRBJ1-4; TRBD1 matches at 7 bases. This CDR3 has 16 residues. The germline gives CDR1 SEHNR, CDR2 FQNEAQ (reference sequence). V was pared by 1 base and J by 4 bases, with 6 bases of the junction left unmatched. The CDR3 reads CASSLVGTGDNEKLFF. As DNA, the CDR3 is TGTGCCAGCAGCTTAGTTGGTACAGGGGATAATGAAAAACTGTTTTTT.

This chain links TRBV25-1 with TRBJ1-1; D might be TRBD1 (5 bases). V was shortened by 7 bases and J by 1 base, with 16 bases between the two germline ends. The CDR3 length is 15 residues. Germline-derived CDR1 and CDR2 are MGHDK and SYGVNS. As DNA, the CDR3 is TGTGCCAGCACCTACAGCGGGACCGGGAACACTGAAGCTTTCTTT. It specifies CASTYSGTGNTEAFF.

CDR3 protein: CASSEVSGTSSTNEQFF. The CDR3, as DNA: TGTGCCAGCAGCGAAGTCTCTGGGACTAGTTCCACCAATGAGCAGTTCTTC. The chain uses TRBV11-2 and TRBJ2-1; TRBD2 agrees at 8 bases. Germline V gene sequence: CDR1 SGHAT, CDR2 FQNNGV. The CDR3 contains 17 residues. Trimming at V came to 5 bases and at J to 6 bases, leaving 15 bases not matched to a gene.

This chain connects TRBV7-9 to TRBJ1-1, with no clear D. V shed 5 bases and J shed 5 bases, with 15 bases lying between them. Germline CDR1 and CDR2: SEHNR and FQNEAQ (reference sequence). The CDR3 length is 14 residues. For the CDR3, the DNA is TGTGCCAGCAGCGAAGTCGTGGGGAGGACTGAAGCTTTCTTT. This codes for CASSEVVGRTEAFF. Based on the CDR3 plus reference TRBV7-9 and TRBJ1-1, the full variable domain is DTGVSQNPRHKITKRGQNVTFRCDPISEHNRLYWYRQTLGQGPEFLTYFQNEAQLEKSRLLSDRFSAERPKGSFSTLEIQRTEQGDSAMYLCASSEVVGRTEAFFGQGTRLTVV.